This T cell receptor beta chain was identified in a study of blood T cells in healthy people across ages. Overall study results and limits: No one knew whether donors had CMV, which possibly confounded expanded clonotype changes. Because sorting was not performed, PBMCs prevented conclusive naive versus antigen-experienced comparison.

Investigators took around 10 milliliters of peripheral blood from every donor. The study isolated at least 7 million PBMCs from each sample. Germline V CDR1 and CDR2: SQVTM, ANQGSEA. Trimming took off 8 bases at V and 5 bases at J, with 15 bases between the two ends. CDR3 size: 13 residues. Details on this clonotype: Its target is not known.

Through a sample-barcoded 5' primer and a J-beta primer mix, a second PCR was run for about 7 to 12 cycles. TCRdb re-called the 5' RACE reads through MiXCR, storing one row per CDR3 protein. Among some 1,500,000 distinct CDR3 sequences, approximately 42% were seen once, and the ten largest hold about 4%. The chain couples TRBV29-1 to TRBJ2-2; possible D gene TRBD2, 5 bases. The source material was blood. The TCR was taken from a woman under 30 in good health. The CDR3 DNA reads TGCAGCTCCGATGTTGGGAGAACCGGGGAGCTGTTTTTT. Translating it yields CSSDVGRTGELFF.